This T cell receptor (beta chain) was found in a study of somatic mutations in cytotoxic T cells in rheumatoid arthritis. At the level of the study: Some V beta antibody-stained T-cell populations were flow-sorted at nearly 100% purity, including V beta1+ cells sequenced for TCRB.

Positive magnetic bead selection was used to isolate CD4+ and CD8+ cells; purity was checked by flow cytometry. Produced via immunoSEQ multiplex PCR; TCRdb's table is partial and in-frame only. Of about 30,000 clones in the sample, around 86% were seen once. The clonotype comes from an adult with rheumatoid arthritis. The sequencing sample was made of CD8+ T cells sorted from blood.

CDR3 region: CASSPLWNTEAFF. CDR3 sequence (DNA): TGTGCCAGCAGCCCCCTCTGGAACACTGAAGCTTTCTTT. The chain combines TRBV7-6 with TRBJ1-1; no definite D call. This CDR3 contains 13 residues. CDR1 SGHVS and CDR2 FNYEAQ come from the germline V gene. V dropped 5 bases and J dropped 1 base, with 8 bases sitting between them.